Below, 19 T cell receptor beta chains from the same sample are listed, as sequenced in a study of cytomegalovirus exposure and HLA in healthy donors. The method was immunoSEQ multiplex PCR; TCRdb's version includes in-frame clones alone and lacks a portion of them. The sample lists about 140,000 clones, about four fifths occurring once. Source material: PBMCs. The receptors were gathered from a woman aged 25 to 39 in good health and CMV-seronegative.

In DNA form, the CDR3 reads TGTGCCAGCAGTGGGGACAGGGGGCACGAAAAACTGTTTTTT. It translates to CASSGDRGHEKLFF. J is TRBJ1-4 and V is TRBV2; the match to TRBD1 covers 12 bases. Trimming took 4 bases from V and 8 from J; bases not matched to a gene: 2. Germline assignment: CDR1 SNHLY and CDR2 FYNNEI. CDR3 length: 14 residues.

This clone was detected once. The chain couples TRBV5-1 to TRBJ1-1; D is unresolved. The germline CDR1 and CDR2 sequences are SGHRS and YFSETQ. V lost 4 bases and J lost 0, with 10 bases in between. The CDR3 covers 14 residues. As DNA, the CDR3 is TGCGCCAGCAGCGGAGGGAACATGAACACTGAAGCTTTCTTT. Translation gives CASSGGNMNTEAFF.

The chain uses TRBV7-9 and TRBJ1-6, with D perhaps matching TRBD1 (6 bases). CDR3 length equals 13 residues. V was cut by 10 bases and J by 7 bases, with 14 bases left in between. From germline, CDR1 is SEHNR and CDR2 FQNEAQ (reference sequence). The CDR3 DNA reads TGTGCCATTACAGGGAAAATCAATTCACCCCTCCACTTT. Encoded protein: CAITGKINSPLHF. Supplemented by reference TRBV7-9 and TRBJ1-6, the full variable domain reads DTGVSQNPRHKITKRGQNVTFRCDPISEHNRLYWYRQTLGQGPEFLTYFQNEAQLEKSRLLSDRFSAERPKGSFSTLEIQRTEQGDSAMYLCAITGKINSPLHFGNGTRLTVT.

The chain links TRBV5-4 to TRBJ1-4; a weak D match, TRBD1 (6 bases). The germline V gene has CDR1 SGHNT and CDR2 YYREEE (reference sequence). V lost 4 bases, J lost 4 bases, and 8 bases lay in between. The CDR3 consists of 13 residues. The CDR3 DNA sequence: TGTGCCAGCAGCAGGACAGTTAATGAAAAACTGTTTTTT. Residues: CASSRTVNEKLFF.

V is TRBV6-5 and J is TRBJ2-6; possible D gene TRBD1, 5 bases. V gave up 2 bases and J gave up 2 bases, with 10 bases separating them. This CDR3 is 16 amino acids long. Germline CDR1 is MNHEY and CDR2 is SVGAGI. The CDR3 spells CASSYQGGAGANVLTF. CDR3 in DNA: TGTGCCAGCAGTTACCAGGGCGGCGCTGGGGCCAACGTCCTGACTTTC.

This chain joins TRBV19 and TRBJ1-6, with TRBD1 matching 7 bases. Trimming cost V 1 base and J 7 bases; bases outside gene matches: 4. The CDR3 spans 15 residues. Germline V lookup: CDR1 LNHDA, CDR2 SQIVND (reference sequence). The CDR3 nucleotides are TGTGCCAGTAGTATAGGGACAGGCGGGAATTCACCCCTCCACTTT. This translates into CASSIGTGGNSPLHF.

V gene TRBV27 combines with J gene TRBJ2-1; 7 nucleotides align to TRBD1. Unmatched junction bases numbered 6, after V lost 7 bases and J lost 3 bases. There are 14 residues in the CDR3. The germline V gene encodes CDR1 MNHEY and CDR2 SMNVEV (reference sequence). CDR3 sequence: CASTRQGGYNEQFF. The CDR3 nucleotides are TGTGCCAGCACGAGACAGGGCGGCTACAATGAGCAGTTCTTC.

This sequence joins TRBV29-1 and TRBJ1-5; D remains ambiguous. CDR1 and CDR2 from the germline V gene are SQVTM and ANQGSEA. The ends were cut back, 7 bases at V and 3 bases at J, with 13 bases in the middle. This CDR3 region has 13 residues. The CDR3 sequence is CSAADRLNQPQHF. The DNA of the CDR3 is TGCAGCGCAGCTGACCGACTCAATCAGCCCCAGCATTTT. The full variable domain, in which reference TRBV29-1 and TRBJ1-5 provide the parts outside the CDR3, is SAVISQKPSRDICQRGTSLTIQCQVDSQVTMMFWYRQQPGQSLTLIATANQGSEATYESGFVIDKFPISRPNLTFSTLTVSNMSPEDSSIYLCSAADRLNQPQHFGDGTRLSIL.

This chain uses TRBV6-1 with TRBJ2-2; the match to TRBD1 covers 10 bases. CDR1 and CDR2 (germline): MNHNS, SASEGT. The V and J ends lost 9 bases and 3 bases, in that order; junction bases with no gene match: 7. The CDR3 is made up of 15 amino acids. CDR3 in DNA: TGTGCCAGTAGCCCCGGGACAGGGGACACCGGGGAGCTGTTTTTT. It is translated as CASSPGTGDTGELFF.

This rearrangement joins TRBV28 to TRBJ1-3, with unresolved D. The CDR3 totals 12 residues. The germline V and J ends were trimmed by 6 bases and 7 bases, with 10 bases remaining between them. CDR1 and CDR2 from the germline V gene are MDHEN and SYDVKM. The CDR3 nucleotides read TGTGCCAGCAGGGTGCCCGGGAACACCATATATTTT. Translated: CASRVPGNTIYF.

The genes are TRBV4-2 and TRBJ2-5, with TRBD2 matching 11 bases. J gave up 5 bases and V 1 base, and 12 bases lay outside the gene matches. The length of the CDR3 is 18 residues. Germline V gene lookup returns CDR1 LGHNA and CDR2 YNFKEQ. The CDR3 here is CASSQGRGASGGLETQYF. Written as DNA, the CDR3 is TGTGCCAGCAGCCAAGGGAGGGGGGCTAGCGGGGGGTTGGAGACCCAGTACTTC.

The CDR3 sequence: CASSPRSLNTGELFF. CDR3 nucleotide sequence: TGTGCCAGCTCACCGCGATCGTTAAACACCGGGGAGCTGTTTTTT. The gene calls are TRBV18 and TRBJ2-2, with D hard to call. Per the germline V gene, CDR1 is KGHSH and CDR2 is LQKENI. The CDR3 covers 15 residues. Trimming pared 3 bases from V and 2 bases from J, leaving 10 bases between.

The chain combines TRBV30 with TRBJ1-1; D unclear. Germline loops: CDR1 GTSNPN, CDR2 SVGIG (reference sequence). The CDR3 contains 10 residues. Trimming pared 6 bases from V and 2 bases from J, leaving 4 bases between. CDR3 loop: CACINTEAFF. The CDR3 coding sequence is TGTGCCTGTATTAACACTGAAGCTTTCTTT. Complete variable domain (other parts from reference TRBV30 and TRBJ1-1): SQTIHQWPATLVQPVGSPLSLECTVEGTSNPNLYWYRQAAGRGLQLLFYSVGIGQISSEVPQNLSASRPQDRQFILSSKKLLLSDSGFYLCACINTEAFFGQGTRLTVV.

This clone was recorded once. The gene calls are TRBV7-9 and TRBJ2-7, with TRBD1 as a possible D gene (5 bases). The germline V gene encodes CDR1 SEHNR and CDR2 FQNEAQ (reference sequence). V was cut by 1 base and J by 1 base, with 14 bases left in between. The CDR3 has 16 residues. The CDR3 loop is CASSLGTLKSSYEQYF. CDR3 DNA sequence: TGTGCCAGCAGCTTAGGGACACTTAAATCGTCCTACGAGCAGTACTTC.

This chain connects TRBV2 to TRBJ2-5; a weak D match, TRBD1 (6 bases). CDR1 and CDR2 from the germline V gene are SNHLY and FYNNEI. Trimming left V 1 base short and J 4 bases short, with 7 bases between. The CDR3 is made up of 13 amino acids. In nucleotides, the CDR3 is TGTGCCAGCAGTGAAGGGGGGCGAGAGACCCAGTACTTC. This encodes CASSEGGRETQYF.

The chain's CDR3 is CASNLDGTGTEAFF. CDR3 DNA: TGTGCCAGCAACTTGGACGGGACTGGCACTGAAGCTTTCTTT. This rearrangement joins TRBV27 to TRBJ1-1, with D tentatively TRBD1 (5 bases). V was clipped by 7 bases and J by 4 bases, with 16 bases between them. Germline CDR1 MNHEY, CDR2 SMNVEV (reference sequence). The CDR3 is 14 amino acids.

Of note for this clone: At one end, the junction sequence differs from germline, possibly due to a read error. CDR3 sequence (DNA): TGCGCCAGCAGCTCCAGTGTAACCGGGTGGGTCTTC. This encodes CASSSSVTGWVF. The chain recombines TRBV5-1 with TRBJ2-1; D gene uncertain. Germline-derived CDR1 and CDR2 are SGHRS and YFSETQ. The CDR3 has 12 amino acids.

The chain employs TRBV9 and TRBJ2-5; 8 bases line up with TRBD2. J gave up 1 base and V 0 bases, and 5 bases lay outside the gene matches. The CDR3 totals 16 residues. Germline-derived CDR1 and CDR2 are SGDLS and YYNGEE. DNA of the CDR3: TGTGCCAGCAGCGTAGCGAGCGGGGGTTTCCAAGAGACCCAGTACTTC. Translated: CASSVASGGFQETQYF.

The chain is built from TRBV27 and TRBJ2-3; TRBD1 matches at 7 bases. Unmatched junction bases numbered 8, after V lost 4 bases and J lost 1 base. Germline V CDR1 and CDR2: MNHEY, SMNVEV (reference sequence). The CDR3 is 16 amino acids. The DNA of the CDR3 is TGTGCCAGCAGTTCCCTAGGGGGCGCCGGCACAGATACGCAGTATTTT. This gives the protein CASSSLGGAGTDTQYF.